This T cell receptor (beta chain) was recovered during a study of response to subunit inactivated influenza vaccine. Study observations and caveats: T cells newly recruited by each seasonal influenza vaccination are few, the authors suggested.

Regarding this clonotype: The antigen remains undetermined.

From the RT-PCR reads, TCRdb called clonotypes with MiXCR, one entry per CDR3 protein. The table includes over 750,000 distinct CDR3 sequences, 21% detected once. Sample: PBMCs from blood, taken roughly 5 days after vaccination. The receptor's source is a man aged 45-65 years who received an inactivated influenza vaccine.

The CDR3 DNA reads TGCAGTGCTCCCCCACAGGATAGCAATCAGCCCCAGCATTTT. Residues: CSAPPQDSNQPQHF. The rearrangement uses TRBV20-1 and TRBJ1-5; the D gene is possibly TRBD1 (5 bases). From germline, CDR1 is DFQATT and CDR2 SNEGSKA (reference sequence). The length of the CDR3 is 14 residues. Between the trimmed V and J ends, which lost 5 bases and 0 bases, there was a span of 11 bases.